These 23 T cell receptor beta chains were sequenced from one sample in a study of blood T cell repertoires in COVID-19. The repertoire was sequenced with immunoSEQ multiplex PCR; TCRdb's copy has only in-frame clones and lacks some. The data contain 200,000 to 250,000 clones, around 83% of them singletons. The sequenced sample was peripheral blood. The receptors shown here come from a man aged 50 to 59 with active or convalescent COVID-19.

The rearrangement joins TRBV7-9 to TRBJ2-6; the match to TRBD1 covers 7 bases. V trimming: 1 base; J trimming: 12 bases; junction bases outside the gene matches: 9. CDR1 SEHNR and CDR2 FQNEAQ come from the germline V gene (reference sequence). The CDR3 runs to 15 residues. The CDR3 loop reads CASSLVVGQPFVLTF. The CDR3 DNA reads TGTGCCAGCAGCTTAGTCGTGGGACAGCCCTTCGTCCTGACTTTC. The variable domain in full, completed from reference TRBV7-9 and TRBJ2-6, reads DTGVSQNPRHKITKRGQNVTFRCDPISEHNRLYWYRQTLGQGPEFLTYFQNEAQLEKSRLLSDRFSAERPKGSFSTLEIQRTEQGDSAMYLCASSLVVGQPFVLTFGAGSRLTVL.

The chain joins TRBV7-3 to TRBJ2-3, with TRBD2 matching 11 bases. This CDR3 region has 17 residues. CDR1 is SGHTA, CDR2 FQGTGA, per germline. V shed 5 bases and J 4 bases; nucleotides not matched to a gene: 11. The CDR3 sequence: CASSPIGLAGGADTQYF. Written as DNA, the CDR3 is TGTGCCAGCAGCCCAATTGGACTAGCGGGTGGTGCAGATACGCAGTATTTT.

The chain couples TRBV19 to TRBJ1-2, with 7 bases lining up with TRBD1. CDR3 length: 17 residues. Germline lookup yields CDR1 LNHDA and CDR2 SQIVND (reference sequence). Trimming removed 6 bases from V and 4 bases from J; junction bases left unmatched: 17. The CDR3 spells CASSPPAGGYGIYGYTF. The CDR3 nucleotides read TGTGCCAGTAGCCCCCCGGCAGGGGGTTATGGAATCTATGGCTACACCTTC.

The chain joins TRBV19 to TRBJ2-7, with a weak D call TRBD1 (5 bases). Deletions cut 1 base from V and 5 bases from J, with 15 bases between. CDR3 size: 15 residues. Germline lookup yields CDR1 LNHDA and CDR2 SQIVND (reference sequence). The CDR3 here is CASSIGAGFFHEQYF. DNA for the CDR3: TGTGCCAGTAGTATAGGGGCAGGGTTCTTCCACGAGCAGTACTTC.

The V gene is TRBV3-1 (or the pseudogene TRBV3-2), the J gene TRBJ1-1; D perhaps matches TRBD1 (6 bases). The CDR3 has 15 amino acids. The germline V gene encodes CDR1 LGHDT and CDR2 YNNKEL (reference sequence). Trimming cost V 1 base and J 3 bases, with 12 bases left between them. CDR3 sequence: CASSQVPAGDTEAFF. DNA for the CDR3: TGTGCCAGCAGCCAAGTCCCGGCAGGGGACACTGAAGCTTTCTTT.

The chain joins TRBV5-1 to TRBJ1-6; D remains ambiguous. The germline gives CDR1 SGHRS, CDR2 YFSETQ. The length of the CDR3 is 13 residues. The ends were cut back, 2 bases at V and 8 bases at J, with 8 bases in the middle. The CDR3 reads CASSFEAYSPLHF. CDR3 DNA sequence: TGCGCCAGCAGCTTTGAGGCCTATTCACCCCTCCACTTT.

This clone was detected only once. The chain links TRBV19 to TRBJ2-7; D is perhaps TRBD2 (5 bases). Trimming shortened V by 3 bases and J by 5 bases, and 14 bases separated the two germline ends. The CDR3 consists of 14 residues. Germline CDR1 is LNHDA and CDR2 is SQIVND (reference sequence). CDR3 loop: CASSIVLDGNEQYF. CDR3 nucleotides: TGTGCCAGTAGTATTGTCCTAGACGGGAACGAGCAGTACTTC. The whole variable domain, remainder taken from reference TRBV19 and TRBJ2-7, is DGGITQSPKYLFRKEGQNVTLSCEQNLNHDAMYWYRQDPGQGLRLIYYSQIVNDFQKGDIAEGYSVSREKKESFPLTVTSAQKNPTAFYLCASSIVLDGNEQYFGPGTRLTVT.

This clone has only a few counts. The chain recombines TRBV6-2 or TRBV6-3 with TRBJ2-2, with 14 bases that match TRBD2. J gave up 0 bases and V 6 bases, and 6 bases lay outside the gene matches. The CDR3 runs to 18 residues. The germline gives CDR1 MNHEY, CDR2 SVGEGT. The CDR3 sequence: CASSPTSGRATNTGELFF. The DNA of the CDR3 is TGTGCCAGCAGCCCGACTAGCGGGAGGGCAACGAACACCGGGGAGCTGTTTTTT.

This rearrangement joins TRBV10-2 to TRBJ1-6; D gene ambiguous. The V end was cut by 5 bases, the J end by 13 bases, with 12 bases between. The CDR3 consists of 12 residues. CDR1 WSHSY and CDR2 SAAADI come from the germline V gene. For the CDR3, the DNA is TGCGCCAGCAGTTTGGTCCCCCAGCCCCTCCACTTT. As protein: CASSLVPQPLHF.

The chain links TRBV9 to TRBJ2-7; D remains unclear. CDR3 length: 14 residues. The germline V gene encodes CDR1 SGDLS and CDR2 YYNGEE. Trimming shortened V by 0 bases and J by 2 bases, and 9 bases separated the two germline ends. CDR3 DNA sequence: TGTGCCAGCAGCGTAGCTGAACAGACCTACGAGCAGTACTTC. Protein sequence: CASSVAEQTYEQYF.

The rearrangement links TRBV6-2 or TRBV6-3 to TRBJ2-7; 8 nucleotides line up with TRBD2. This CDR3 spans 16 amino acids. The germline gives CDR1 MNHEY, CDR2 SVGEGT. Trimming cost V 2 bases and J 0 bases; bases outside gene matches: 6. The CDR3 DNA sequence: TGTGCCAGCAGTTACGGTCGGGAGGGCCTCTCCTACGAGCAGTACTTC. As protein: CASSYGREGLSYEQYF.

This clone was picked up one time. The chain couples TRBV4-1 to TRBJ2-5, with D possibly being TRBD1 (6 bases). This CDR3 has 16 amino acids. Germline V gives CDR1 MGHRA, CDR2 YSYEKL. Trimming took 3 bases from V and 5 from J, leaving 19 bases between them. The CDR3 loop reads CASSHVKGQGWETQYF. The CDR3 region has the DNA TGCGCCAGCAGCCACGTAAAGGGCCAGGGGTGGGAGACCCAGTACTTC.

The sample holds one count of this clone. The V call is TRBV6-4, the J call TRBJ2-2, with D perhaps matching TRBD1 (6 bases). This CDR3 contains 14 residues. Germline V gene sequence: CDR1 MRHNA, CDR2 SNTAGT. V was shortened by 2 bases and J by 4 bases, with 8 bases between the two germline ends. CDR3 region: CASSDGTPTGELFF. The DNA for the CDR3 is TGTGCCAGCAGTGACGGGACACCCACCGGGGAGCTGTTTTTT.

The V gene is TRBV5-5, the J gene TRBJ2-3; no clear D gene. The V and J ends lost 0 bases and 4 bases respectively, with 6 bases between them. CDR3 length equals 13 residues. Germline CDR1 is SGHKS and CDR2 is YYEKEE (reference sequence). This CDR3 is CASSLGWPDTQYF. CDR3 in DNA: TGTGCCAGCAGCTTGGGGTGGCCAGATACGCAGTATTTT. Full variable domain (missing parts from reference TRBV5-5 and TRBJ2-3): DAGVTQSPTHLIKTRGQQVTLRCSPISGHKSVSWYQQVLGQGPQFIFQYYEKEERGRGNFPDRFSARQFPNYSSELNVNALLLGDSALYLCASSLGWPDTQYFGPGTRLTVL.

The chain recombines TRBV5-1 with TRBJ2-1; 7 bases are shared with TRBD2. Unmatched junction bases numbered 4, after V lost 4 bases and J lost 0 bases. The CDR3 has 15 residues. In germline, CDR1 is SGHRS, CDR2 YFSETQ. The CDR3 region is CASSRDYSSYNEQFF. In DNA form, the CDR3 reads TGCGCCAGCAGCCGGGACTACTCCTCCTACAATGAGCAGTTCTTC.

In nucleotides, the CDR3 is TGTGCCAGCGGACAGGGAGAGAACACTGAAGCTTTCTTT. This translates into CASGQGENTEAFF. The genes are TRBV9 and TRBJ1-1; 8 bases are a match to TRBD1. Germline CDR1 reads SGDLS; CDR2 reads YYNGEE. The CDR3 contains 13 residues. The V gene end was trimmed by 7 bases and the J gene end by 1 base; junction bases not matched to a gene: 3.

The rearrangement links TRBV4-2 to TRBJ2-3, with 11 nucleotides matching TRBD2. V shed 3 bases and J 0 bases; nucleotides not matched to a gene: 11. CDR1 and CDR2 from the germline V gene are LGHNA and YNFKEQ. CDR3 length: 19 amino acids. The CDR3 reads CASSQETSGGGRSTDTQYF. CDR3 DNA sequence: TGTGCCAGCAGCCAGGAAACTAGCGGGGGAGGGCGGAGCACAGATACGCAGTATTTT.

The chain recombines TRBV5-6 with TRBJ2-1, with a tentative D call TRBD2 (5 bases). Between the trimmed V and J ends, which lost 2 bases and 0 bases, there was a span of 9 bases. CDR3 length: 15 residues. Germline V gives CDR1 SGHDT, CDR2 YYEEEE. The chain's CDR3 is CASSLGLSSYNEQFF. The CDR3 coding sequence is TGTGCCAGCAGCTTAGGACTGAGCTCCTACAATGAGCAGTTCTTC.

The genes are TRBV6-5 and TRBJ2-3; D remains ambiguous. The CDR3 extends over 12 amino acids. Trimming pared 5 bases from V and 2 bases from J, leaving 5 bases between. Looked up from germline, CDR1 is MNHEY and CDR2 is SVGAGI. CDR3 protein: CASSRVTDTQYF. The CDR3 bases are TGTGCCAGCAGTCGGGTCACAGATACGCAGTATTTT.

The chain employs TRBV3-1 (or the pseudogene TRBV3-2) and TRBJ2-2; possibly TRBD1 for D (6 bases). CDR3 length: 17 residues. Germline-derived CDR1 and CDR2 are LGHDT and YNNKEL (reference sequence). V was trimmed by 0 bases and J by 5 bases, leaving 16 bases between them. This CDR3 reads CASSQDTLQGWTGELFF. The CDR3 DNA follows: TGTGCCAGCAGCCAAGATACGTTACAGGGATGGACCGGGGAGCTGTTTTTT.

The rearrangement links TRBV10-2 to TRBJ1-1; TRBD1 matches at 7 bases. CDR3 size: 13 residues. Germline V gene sequence: CDR1 WSHSY, CDR2 SAAADI. The V and J ends lost 6 bases and 7 bases, in that order; junction bases with no gene match: 8. For the CDR3, the DNA is TGCGCCAGCAGGTACGGGACAGCCTATGAAGCTTTCTTT. Amino acids: CASRYGTAYEAFF.

This chain connects TRBV2 to TRBJ2-7, with 11 bases aligning to TRBD2. The length of the CDR3 is 14 residues. Looked up from germline, CDR1 is SNHLY and CDR2 is FYNNEI. After removal of 8 bases from V and 2 bases from J, the junction contained 5 bases not matched to a gene. The CDR3 DNA follows: TGTGCCAGCGGATTAGCGGGAGGGCCCTACGAGCAGTACTTC. Residues: CASGLAGGPYEQYF.

This clone was seen only a few times. The rearrangement uses TRBV2 and TRBJ2-3; 7 positions match TRBD2. Germline-derived CDR1 and CDR2 are SNHLY and FYNNEI. V lost 0 bases to trimming and J lost 4 bases; unmatched junction nucleotides: 7. The CDR3 spans 16 residues. CDR3 sequence (DNA): TGTGCCAGCAGTGAAGCGACTAGCCCCCCCGCAGATACGCAGTATTTT. This sequence encodes CASSEATSPPADTQYF.